Listed below are T cell receptor beta chains from one sample, sequenced in a study of human T cells and chemical hapten exposure. TCRdb fed the RACE reads into MiXCR, producing one record per CDR3 protein. This sample carries 75,000 to 100,000 distinct CDR3 sequences, about 12% of them seen once, and the ten largest clones take 3.5% to 4.5%. Material: whole blood, obtained in connection with sensitization to the hapten diphenylcyclopropenone (DPC). These receptors were obtained from a woman aged 60-75 years with alopecia areata. Some clones in this sample may be carry-over from other donors' samples. The CDR3 runs from the conserved cysteine through the conserved F or W. The order of the fields is CDR3 length, J gene, V gene, clone size, D gene, CDR3 DNA, CDR3 protein. A D gene is named only where the DNA matches it firmly. Not every row has a clone size; where given, it reads once, few, many or a size class.

11 | TRBJ1-1 | TRBV12-3/TRBV12-4 | many | - | TGTGCCAGCAGTCCTGTCACTGAAGCTTTCTTT | CASSPVTEAFF
16 | TRBJ2-7 | TRBV23-1 | few | - | TGCGCCAGCAGTCTCCCTCGGGACGCCCACTCCTACGAGCAGTACTTC | CASSLPRDAHSYEQYF
17 | TRBJ2-1 | TRBV18 | many | TRBD2 | TGTGCCAGCTCACTCGGACTAGCGGGGGGGGCCTACAATGAGCAGTTCTTC | CASSLGLAGGAYNEQFF
16 | TRBJ2-5 | TRBV29-1 | few | - | TGCAGCGTTGAAGATAGGAAGAGGGGGTACCAAGAGACCCAGTACTTC | CSVEDRKRGYQETQYF
13 | TRBJ2-7 | TRBV12-3/TRBV12-4 | many | - | TGTGCCAGCAGATCCCGGGACTCCTACGAGCAGTACTTC | CASRSRDSYEQYF
12 | TRBJ1-2 | TRBV10-3 | - | - | TGTGCCATCAGTCCTGACGCTTATGGCTACACCTTC | CAISPDAYGYTF
14 | TRBJ2-7 | TRBV6-2/TRBV6-3 | many | - | TGTGCCAGCAGTCCACGGGGGCTCGTCCACGAGCAGTACTTC | CASSPRGLVHEQYF
14 | TRBJ1-1 | TRBV7-2 | many | - | TGTGCCAGCAGCTTGCAGGGTTTTGACACTGAAGCTTTCTTT | CASSLQGFDTEAFF
12 | TRBJ1-1 | TRBV20-1 | - | - | TGCAGTGCTGCGGAAGAAGGGCGTGAAGCTTTCTTT | CSAAEEGREAFF
15 | TRBJ1-5 | TRBV7-9 | many | - | TGTGCCAGCAGCCCCTCCGGGGGTAGTAATCAGCCCCAGCATTTT | CASSPSGGSNQPQHF
12 | TRBJ2-3 | TRBV5-1 | - | - | TGCGCCAGCAGCATGAGCACAGATACGCAGTATTTT | CASSMSTDTQYF
13 | TRBJ2-7 | TRBV5-1 | many | TRBD1 | TGCGCCAGCAGATGGGGACAGGGCTACGAGCAGTACTTC | CASRWGQGYEQYF
11 | TRBJ1-1 | TRBV29-1 | - | - | TGCAGCGCTAGACAACCCGAGAGAGCTTTCTTT | CSARQPERAFF
19 | TRBJ2-1 | TRBV7-9 | many | TRBD1 | TGTGCCAGCAGCTTAAGAGGCAGGGGGCCGAACGTTGGTTACAATGAGCAGTTCTTC | CASSLRGRGPNVGYNEQFF
13 | TRBJ2-7 | TRBV6-2/TRBV6-3 | - | - | TGTGCCAGCAGCCGACAGCACGCCTACGAGCAGTACTTC | CASSRQHAYEQYF
12 | TRBJ1-1 | TRBV2 | - | - | TGTGCCAGCAGTGAAAGTAGAGGGGCGGCTTTCTTT | CASSESRGAAFF
19 | TRBJ2-3 | TRBV4-2 | - | TRBD2 | TGTGCCAGCAGCCAAGAGAGCAGCGGGGGGCTCCCTGGACAAGATACGCAGTATTTT | CASSQESSGGLPGQDTQYF
16 | TRBJ1-4 | TRBV3-1 | many | - | TGTGCCAGCAGCCAAGATTGGAACAGGGTATCTGAAAAACTGTTTTTT | CASSQDWNRVSEKLFF
13 | TRBJ2-5 | TRBV7-2 | many | - | TGTGCCAGCAGCTGGACAGTCCAAGAGACCCAGTACTTC | CASSWTVQETQYF
14 | TRBJ1-1 | TRBV2 | - | - | TGTGCCAGCAGTGAAGCGCGGGGGGGCACTGAAGCTTTCTTT | CASSEARGGTEAFF
12 | TRBJ2-1 | TRBV29-1 | - | TRBD1 | TGCAGCGGAAAGACAGGGAACTCTGAGCAGTTCTTC | CSGKTGNSEQFF
15 | TRBJ2-7 | TRBV11-1 | - | TRBD1 | TGTGCCAGCAGCCGCAACAGGGGGCGAGCCTACGAGCAGTACTTC | CASSRNRGRAYEQYF
14 | TRBJ2-1 | TRBV5-1 | many | - | TGCGCCAGCAGCTTCGGGACGGGAGCCAATGAGCAGTTCTTC | CASSFGTGANEQFF
14 | TRBJ1-6 | TRBV7-9 | many | - | TGTGCCAGCAGCTTAGGACAGGATAATTCACCCCTCCACTTT | CASSLGQDNSPLHF
12 | TRBJ1-2 | TRBV20-1 | few | - | TGCAGTGCTAGGACGGCTGTTAGCGGCTACACCTTC | CSARTAVSGYTF
14 | TRBJ2-5 | TRBV7-2 | many | - | TGTGCCAGCAGCCCCCAGACTAGTACGGAGACCCAGTACTTC | CASSPQTSTETQYF
17 | TRBJ2-3 | TRBV9 | - | TRBD2 | TGTGCCAGCAGCCCCTGGGCTAGCGGGTCCCCGGGGGATACGCAGTATTTT | CASSPWASGSPGDTQYF
13 | TRBJ1-3 | TRBV5-1 | - | - | TGCGCCAGCAGCCTAGCGGCTGGAAACACCATATATTTT | CASSLAAGNTIYF
15 | TRBJ2-7 | TRBV6-1 | many | TRBD2 | TGTGCCAGCAGTGAAGCTGGCGGGGGATACTACGAGCAGTACTTC | CASSEAGGGYYEQYF
13 | TRBJ1-1 | TRBV27 | - | - | TGTGCCAGCAGTTTCAACAGAAACACTGTAGCTTTCTTT | CASSFNRNTVAFF
12 | TRBJ1-2 | TRBV29-1 | many | - | TGCAGCGTTGCGGGCAGGGCTGATGGCTACACCTTC | CSVAGRADGYTF
15 | TRBJ2-5 | TRBV4-1 | many | - | TGCGCCAGCAGCCCCACTGGACAGAGCCAAGAGACCCAGTACTTC | CASSPTGQSQETQYF
11 | TRBJ1-1 | TRBV5-6 | - | - | TGTGCCAGCAGCGCAAACACTGAAGCTTTCTTT | CASSANTEAFF
14 | TRBJ1-1 | TRBV19 | few | TRBD1 | TGTGCCAGTACCCCGAGAGCAGACAGGGTGAAAGCTTTCTTT | CASTPRADRVKAFF
13 | TRBJ1-1 | TRBV2 | - | TRBD1 | TGTGCCAGCAGTGACGCAGGGGGCACTGAAGCTTTCTTT | CASSDAGGTEAFF
13 | TRBJ1-1 | TRBV2 | few | TRBD1 | TGTGTCAGCAGCGGACAGGGGAGCACTGAAGCTTTCTTT | CVSSGQGSTEAFF
12 | TRBJ1-5 | TRBV29-1 | few | - | TGCAGCTTCCGGGACACTGATCAGCCCCAGCATTTT | CSFRDTDQPQHF
17 | TRBJ2-3 | TRBV3-1 | many | TRBD2 | TGTGCCAGCAGCCCTCGACTAGCGGGGGAGTTCACAGATACGCAGTATTTT | CASSPRLAGEFTDTQYF
13 | TRBJ2-3 | TRBV7-6 | - | - | TGTGCCAGCAGCTCACTCCAGGGGTTTCCCCCATATTTT | CASSSLQGFPPYF
17 | TRBJ2-2 | TRBV5-5 | - | - | TGTGCCAGCCGGAGACCCCCAAGGACAGCGAACACCGGGGAGCTGTTTTTT | CASRRPPRTANTGELFF
14 | TRBJ2-1 | TRBV10-3 | - | TRBD2 | TGTGCCATCAGGAAGGGACTAGCGGAGAATGAGCAGTTCTTC | CAIRKGLAENEQFF
13 | TRBJ1-2 | TRBV19 | many | - | TGTGCCAGTAGCCCCACGACCAGGGGCGGCTACACCTTC | CASSPTTRGGYTF
13 | TRBJ1-1 | TRBV20-1 | many | - | TGCAGTGCTAGCGAGGTGGGGAACACTGAAGCTTTCTTT | CSASEVGNTEAFF
13 | TRBJ2-3 | TRBV7-2 | many | - | TGTGCCAGCAGCTCCAAGCCCCCAGATACGCAGTATTTT | CASSSKPPDTQYF
13 | TRBJ2-7 | TRBV15 | many | - | TGTGCCACCAGCAGAGAAGACAGGCACGAGCAGTACTTC | CATSREDRHEQYF
18 | TRBJ2-5 | TRBV25-1 | - | TRBD1 | TGTGCCAGCACCCCACCGCGACCCGGGACAGCGGATGGGGAGACCCAGTACTTC | CASTPPRPGTADGETQYF
15 | TRBJ2-3 | TRBV24-1 | few | TRBD1 | TGTGCCACCAGTGAACCAGGACAGGGAACAGATACGCAGTATTTT | CATSEPGQGTDTQYF
15 | TRBJ1-1 | TRBV20-1 | few | - | TGCAGTGCTCGGAGGGGCAGCATGATGAACACTGAAGCTTTCTTT | CSARRGSMMNTEAFF
20 | TRBJ2-7 | TRBV7-9 | few | TRBD1 | TGTGCCAGCAGCTTATCCCGAATCCATCTTTCGGGACAGGGAACCTACGAGCAGTACTTC | CASSLSRIHLSGQGTYEQYF